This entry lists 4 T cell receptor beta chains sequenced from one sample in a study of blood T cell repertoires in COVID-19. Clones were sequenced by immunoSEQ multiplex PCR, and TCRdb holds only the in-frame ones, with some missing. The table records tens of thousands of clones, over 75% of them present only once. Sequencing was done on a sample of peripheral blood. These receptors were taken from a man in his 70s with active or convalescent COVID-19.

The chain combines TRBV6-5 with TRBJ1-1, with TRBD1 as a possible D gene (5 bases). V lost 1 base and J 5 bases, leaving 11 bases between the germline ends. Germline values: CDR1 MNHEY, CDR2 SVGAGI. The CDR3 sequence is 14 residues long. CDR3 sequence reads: CASSYLQGGTEAFF. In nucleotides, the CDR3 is TGTGCCAGCAGTTACTTGCAGGGAGGGACTGAAGCTTTCTTT.

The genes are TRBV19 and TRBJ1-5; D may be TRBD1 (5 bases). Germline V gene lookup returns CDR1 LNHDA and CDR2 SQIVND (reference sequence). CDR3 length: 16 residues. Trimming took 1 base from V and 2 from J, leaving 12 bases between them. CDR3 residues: CASSIGQPVGNQPQHF. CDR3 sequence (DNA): TGTGCCAGTAGTATAGGACAGCCCGTGGGCAATCAGCCCCAGCATTTT.

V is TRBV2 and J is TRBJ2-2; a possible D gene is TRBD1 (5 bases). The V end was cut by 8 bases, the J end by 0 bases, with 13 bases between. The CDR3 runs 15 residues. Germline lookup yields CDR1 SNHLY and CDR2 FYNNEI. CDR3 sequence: CASYRQPANTGELFF. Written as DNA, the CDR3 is TGTGCCAGCTACCGACAGCCGGCGAACACCGGGGAGCTGTTTTTT.

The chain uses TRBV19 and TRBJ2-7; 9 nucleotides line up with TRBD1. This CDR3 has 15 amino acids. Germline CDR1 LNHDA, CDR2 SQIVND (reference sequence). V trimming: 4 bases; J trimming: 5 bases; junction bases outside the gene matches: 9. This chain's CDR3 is CASSTIQGADNEQYF. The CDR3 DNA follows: TGTGCCAGTAGTACAATACAGGGGGCGGACAACGAGCAGTACTTC.